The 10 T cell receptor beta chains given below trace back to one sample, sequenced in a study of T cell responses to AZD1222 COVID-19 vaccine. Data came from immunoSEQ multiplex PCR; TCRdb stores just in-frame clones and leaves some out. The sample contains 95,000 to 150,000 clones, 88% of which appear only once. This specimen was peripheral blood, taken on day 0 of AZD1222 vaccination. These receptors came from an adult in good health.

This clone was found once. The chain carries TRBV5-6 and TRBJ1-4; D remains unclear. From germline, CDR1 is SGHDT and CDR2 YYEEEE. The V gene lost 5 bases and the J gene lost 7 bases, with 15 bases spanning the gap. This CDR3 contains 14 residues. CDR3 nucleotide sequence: TGTGCCAGCAGTAGTCCGACCCGGGGTGAAAAACTGTTTTTT. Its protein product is CASSSPTRGEKLFF.

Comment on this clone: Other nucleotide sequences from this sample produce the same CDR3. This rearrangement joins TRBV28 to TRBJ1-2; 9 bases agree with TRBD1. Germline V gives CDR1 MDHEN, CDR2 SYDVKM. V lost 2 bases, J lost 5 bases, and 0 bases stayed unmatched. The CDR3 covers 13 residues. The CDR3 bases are TGTGCCAGCAGTTTAGGGACAGGGTATGGCTACACCTTC. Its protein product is CASSLGTGYGYTF.

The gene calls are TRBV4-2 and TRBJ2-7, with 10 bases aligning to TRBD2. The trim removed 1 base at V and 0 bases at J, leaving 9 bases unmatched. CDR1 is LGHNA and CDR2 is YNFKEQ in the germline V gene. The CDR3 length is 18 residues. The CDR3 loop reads CASSQGIASGGLSYEQYF. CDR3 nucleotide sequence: TGTGCCAGCAGCCAAGGTATCGCTAGCGGGGGCCTCTCCTACGAGCAGTACTTC.

As DNA, the CDR3 is TGTGCCAGCAGTCCGCTAGGGGACGTCGATGGCTACACCTTC. Amino acids: CASSPLGDVDGYTF. The chain is built from TRBV6-2 or TRBV6-3 and TRBJ1-2, with D maybe TRBD1 (5 bases). Trimming took 5 bases from V and 6 from J, leaving 16 bases between them. Per germline, CDR1 MNHEY and CDR2 SVGEGT. The CDR3 loop spans 14 amino acids.

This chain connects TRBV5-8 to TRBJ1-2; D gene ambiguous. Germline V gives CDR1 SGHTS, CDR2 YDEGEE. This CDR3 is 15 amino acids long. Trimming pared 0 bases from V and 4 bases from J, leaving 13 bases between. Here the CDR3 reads CASSLEAGSGYGYTF. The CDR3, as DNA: TGTGCCAGCAGCTTGGAGGCAGGCAGTGGCTATGGCTACACCTTC.

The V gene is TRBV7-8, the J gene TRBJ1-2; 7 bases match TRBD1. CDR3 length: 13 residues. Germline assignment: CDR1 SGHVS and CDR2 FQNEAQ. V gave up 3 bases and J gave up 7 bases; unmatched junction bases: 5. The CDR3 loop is CASSFAGGTGYTF. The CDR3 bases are TGTGCCAGCAGCTTCGCAGGGGGGACTGGCTACACCTTC.

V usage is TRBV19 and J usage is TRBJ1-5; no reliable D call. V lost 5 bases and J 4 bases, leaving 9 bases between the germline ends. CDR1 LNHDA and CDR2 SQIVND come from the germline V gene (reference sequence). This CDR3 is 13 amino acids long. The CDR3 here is CASSWGVNQPQHF. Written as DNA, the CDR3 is TGTGCCAGTAGTTGGGGTGTGAATCAGCCCCAGCATTTT. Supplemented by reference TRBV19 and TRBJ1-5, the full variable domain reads DGGITQSPKYLFRKEGQNVTLSCEQNLNHDAMYWYRQDPGQGLRLIYYSQIVNDFQKGDIAEGYSVSREKKESFPLTVTSAQKNPTAFYLCASSWGVNQPQHFGDGTRLSIL.

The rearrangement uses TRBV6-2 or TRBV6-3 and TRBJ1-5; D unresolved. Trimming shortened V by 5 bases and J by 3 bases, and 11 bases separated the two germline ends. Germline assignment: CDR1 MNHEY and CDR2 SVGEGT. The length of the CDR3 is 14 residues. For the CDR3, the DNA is TGTGCCAGCAGTGCAATGAGTTCCAATCAGCCCCAGCATTTT. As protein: CASSAMSSNQPQHF.

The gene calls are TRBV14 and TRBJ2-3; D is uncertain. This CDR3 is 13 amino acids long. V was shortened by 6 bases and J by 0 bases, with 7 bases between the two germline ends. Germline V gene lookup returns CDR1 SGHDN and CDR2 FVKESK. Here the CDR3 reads CASRYHSTDTQYF. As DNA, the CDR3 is TGTGCCAGCAGGTACCATAGCACAGATACGCAGTATTTT.

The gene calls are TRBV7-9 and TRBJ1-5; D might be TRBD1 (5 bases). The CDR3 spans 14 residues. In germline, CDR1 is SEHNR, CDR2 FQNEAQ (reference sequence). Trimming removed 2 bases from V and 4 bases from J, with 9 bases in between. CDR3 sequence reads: CASSLSGENQPQHF. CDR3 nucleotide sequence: TGTGCCAGCAGCTTATCGGGGGAGAATCAGCCCCAGCATTTT. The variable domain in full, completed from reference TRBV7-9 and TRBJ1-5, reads DTGVSQNPRHKITKRGQNVTFRCDPISEHNRLYWYRQTLGQGPEFLTYFQNEAQLEKSRLLSDRFSAERPKGSFSTLEIQRTEQGDSAMYLCASSLSGENQPQHFGDGTRLSIL.